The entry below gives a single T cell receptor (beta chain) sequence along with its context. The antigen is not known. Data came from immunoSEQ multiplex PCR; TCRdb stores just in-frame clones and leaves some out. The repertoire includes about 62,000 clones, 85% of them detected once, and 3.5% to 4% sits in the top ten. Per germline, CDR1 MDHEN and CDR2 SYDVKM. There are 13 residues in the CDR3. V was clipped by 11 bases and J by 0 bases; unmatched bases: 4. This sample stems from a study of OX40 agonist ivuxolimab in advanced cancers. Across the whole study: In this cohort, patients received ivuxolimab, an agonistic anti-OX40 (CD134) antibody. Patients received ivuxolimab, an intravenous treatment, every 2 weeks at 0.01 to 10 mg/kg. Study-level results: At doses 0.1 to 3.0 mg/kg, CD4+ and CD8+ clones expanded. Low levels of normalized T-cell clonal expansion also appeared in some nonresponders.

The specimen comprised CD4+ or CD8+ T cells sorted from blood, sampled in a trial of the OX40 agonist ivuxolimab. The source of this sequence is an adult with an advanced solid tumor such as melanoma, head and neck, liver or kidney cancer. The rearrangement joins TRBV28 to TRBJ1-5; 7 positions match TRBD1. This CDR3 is CAGRQGSNQPQHF. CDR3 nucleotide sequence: TGTGCCGGCCGACAGGGTAGCAATCAGCCCCAGCATTTT. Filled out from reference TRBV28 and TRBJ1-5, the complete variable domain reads DVKVTQSSRYLVKRTGEKVFLECVQDMDHENMFWYRQDPGLGLRLIYFSYDVKMKEKGDIPEGYSVSREKKERFSLILESASTNQTSMYLCAGRQGSNQPQHFGDGTRLSIL.